These 7 T cell receptor beta chains originate from one sample sequenced in a study of T-cell reconstitution after alpha-beta-depleted transplantation in children. Unique molecular identifiers were incorporated into the prepared TCRbeta library. One entry per CDR3 protein, called by TCRdb with MiXCR from the PCR reads. The top ten clones hold roughly two fifths of a sample with some 350,000 distinct CDR3 sequences, roughly 16% of them seen once. The source was PBMCs, mostly from graft donor cells, collected 360 days after TCRalphabeta/CD19-depleted stem cell transplant. These receptor sequences come from a male patient under 10 years old who had a stem cell transplant for acute lymphoblastic leukemia, so the T cells may come from the graft donor.

This clonotype has just a few counts. The CDR3 sequence: CASSQEIRPGTPYSPRVKLFF. The DNA of the CDR3 is TGCGCCAGCAGCCAAGAAATACGGCCCGGGACCCCATACTCACCCAGGGTGAAACTGTTTTTT. This chain connects TRBV4-1 to TRBJ1-4; D possibly corresponds to TRBD1 (5 bases). The CDR3 has 21 amino acids. Germline V gene lookup returns CDR1 MGHRA and CDR2 YSYEKL. Trimming cost V 0 bases and J 11 bases, with 34 bases left between them.

This chain links TRBV7-9 with TRBJ2-3; D is uncertain. V lost 5 bases, J lost 6 bases, and 18 bases lay in between. This CDR3 is built from 15 residues. Germline CDR1 is SEHNR and CDR2 is FQNEAQ (reference sequence). The CDR3 loop reads CASSTGPRLGDTQYF. In nucleotides, the CDR3 is TGTGCCAGCAGCACCGGACCCCGTTTGGGGGATACGCAGTATTTT.

This clonotype was detected a few times. This rearrangement joins TRBV18 to TRBJ2-5; no clear D gene. CDR3 length equals 12 residues. Germline CDR1 reads KGHSH; CDR2 reads LQKENI. The V gene lost 4 bases and the J gene lost 7 bases, with 10 bases spanning the gap. DNA for the CDR3: TGTGCCAGCTCACTGCCCGTGGGGACCCAGTACTTC. Translating it yields CASSLPVGTQYF.

The chain uses TRBV20-1 and TRBJ2-7; 7 nucleotides agree with TRBD1. Germline V lookup: CDR1 DFQATT, CDR2 SNEGSKA (reference sequence). Trimming removed 3 bases from V and 2 bases from J; junction bases left unmatched: 10. The CDR3 loop spans 15 amino acids. CDR3 region: CSASTLGGLAYEQYF. The DNA for the CDR3 is TGCAGTGCTAGTACCCTAGGGGGCTTGGCCTACGAGCAGTACTTC.

This chain links TRBV5-1 with TRBJ1-4; D remains ambiguous. Trimming shortened V by 1 base and J by 0 bases, and 4 bases separated the two germline ends. Germline V CDR1 and CDR2: SGHRS, YFSETQ. CDR3 size: 14 residues. CDR3 region: CASSLSATNEKLFF. The CDR3 coding sequence is TGCGCCAGCAGCTTGTCCGCAACTAATGAAAAACTGTTTTTT.

This clonotype was seen a few times. The chain recombines TRBV7-8 with TRBJ2-4; perhaps TRBD1 as D (6 bases). The germline V and J ends were trimmed by 1 base and 6 bases, with 16 bases remaining between them. From germline, CDR1 is SGHVS and CDR2 FQNEAQ. The CDR3 extends over 16 amino acids. This CDR3 is CASSLEPQTQGNIQYF. The CDR3 nucleotides read TGTGCCAGCAGCTTAGAACCCCAGACACAGGGAAACATTCAGTACTTC.

This clonotype occurred many times. This chain joins TRBV28 and TRBJ2-7; D is ambiguous. The germline CDR1 and CDR2 sequences are MDHEN and SYDVKM. The V and J ends lost 3 bases and 5 bases respectively, with 20 bases between them. The CDR3 is 16 residues long. DNA of the CDR3: TGTGCCAGCAGTTTCTCCGCAGGACGCCCTCCCGACGAGCAGTACTTC. Protein product: CASSFSAGRPPDEQYF.